These 30 T cell receptor beta chains were all obtained from the same sample, sequenced in a study of OX40 agonist ivuxolimab in advanced cancers. Here immunoSEQ multiplex PCR was the method, and the copy in TCRdb shows in-frame clones only, minus some. Here the sample spans just under 75,000 clones, about 94% being singletons. Sequencing used CD4+ or CD8+ T cells sorted from blood, obtained in a trial of the OX40 agonist ivuxolimab. These receptors were taken from an adult with an advanced solid tumor such as melanoma, head and neck, liver or kidney cancer.

The chain uses TRBV7-9 and TRBJ2-2; D ambiguous. Germline CDR1 is SEHNR and CDR2 is FQNEAQ (reference sequence). This CDR3 has 15 residues. V gave up 9 bases and J gave up 0 bases, with 14 bases separating them. CDR3 in DNA: TGTGCCAGAAGCATGGGTCTCGCGAACACCGGGGAGCTGTTTTTT. Translating it yields CARSMGLANTGELFF.

This chain links TRBV7-2 with TRBJ2-6; D may be TRBD2 (5 bases). Germline assignment: CDR1 SGHTA and CDR2 FQGNSA. V lost 2 bases to trimming and J lost 0 bases, with 11 bases between them. The length of the CDR3 is 17 residues. The DNA for the CDR3 is TGTGCCAGCAGCTTACTACCAGAGGGCTCTGGGGCCAACGTCCTGACTTTC. It specifies CASSLLPEGSGANVLTF. Together with reference TRBV7-2 and TRBJ2-6, the CDR3 gives the full variable domain: GAGVSQSPSNKVTEKGKDVELRCDPISGHTALYWYRQSLGQGLEFLIYFQGNSAPDKSGLPSDRFSAERTGGSVSTLTIQRTQQEDSAVYLCASSLLPEGSGANVLTFGAGSRLTVL.

This chain uses TRBV12-5 with TRBJ2-3; no definite D call. V lost 6 bases, J lost 4 bases, and 8 bases lay in between. Germline assignment: CDR1 LGHNT and CDR2 FRNRAP. The CDR3 has 12 residues. The CDR3 region is CASGRSADTQYF. The CDR3 DNA is TGTGCTAGTGGCCGGAGCGCAGATACGCAGTATTTT.

The genes are TRBV11-2 and TRBJ2-2; D unclear. V dropped 5 bases and J dropped 7 bases, with 11 bases sitting between them. This CDR3 comprises 13 residues. The V gene's germline CDR1 is SGHAT and CDR2 FQNNGV. The CDR3 nucleotides are TGTGCCAGCAGCGGGGTGGAAGGCGGGGAGCTGTTTTTT. Protein sequence: CASSGVEGGELFF. The whole variable domain, remainder taken from reference TRBV11-2 and TRBJ2-2, is EAGVAQSPRYKIIEKRQSVAFWCNPISGHATLYWYQQILGQGPKLLIQFQNNGVVDDSQLPKDRFSAERLKGVDSTLKIQPAKLEDSAVYLCASSGVEGGELFFGEGSRLTVL.

This chain uses TRBV7-6 with TRBJ2-5; possibly TRBD1 or TRBD2 for D (5 bases each). V lost 1 base and J lost 4, with 13 bases in between. This CDR3 has 15 amino acids. CDR1 SGHVS and CDR2 FNYEAQ come from the germline V gene. Here the CDR3 DNA reads TGTGCCAGCAGCTTAGGGGGACGGTATGGAGAGACCCAGTACTTC. The encoded protein is CASSLGGRYGETQYF.

This chain uses TRBV29-1 with TRBJ2-7; TRBD1 or TRBD2 may be the D gene (5 bases each). Germline CDR1 is SQVTM and CDR2 is ANQGSEA. Trimming took off 4 bases at V and 5 bases at J, with 21 bases between the two ends. This CDR3 has 15 amino acids. The CDR3 DNA reads TGCAGCGTTGCGATTTCTGGGGGATCTGGCGACGAGCAGTACTTC. Its translation is CSVAISGGSGDEQYF.

The gene calls are TRBV7-2 and TRBJ2-7; tentatively, D is TRBD1 or TRBD2 (6 bases each). Trimming took off 5 bases at V and 1 base at J, with 15 bases between the two ends. This CDR3 spans 15 amino acids. CDR1 and CDR2 (germline): SGHTA, FQGNSA. CDR3 protein: CASSLGGANSYEQYF. The CDR3 nucleotides read TGTGCCAGCAGCCTGGGGGGCGCCAATTCCTACGAGCAGTACTTC.

This chain joins TRBV5-6 and TRBJ1-3, with 9 bases identical to TRBD1. Germline loops: CDR1 SGHDT, CDR2 YYEEEE. The CDR3 covers 14 residues. V lost 3 bases to trimming and J lost 4 bases; unmatched junction nucleotides: 2. CDR3 amino acids: CASSWGTGGNTIYF. CDR3 in DNA: TGTGCCAGCAGCTGGGGGACAGGGGGAAACACCATATATTTT.

This clone showed up just a few times. The V gene is TRBV19, the J gene TRBJ1-5; 8 bases match TRBD1. Germline assignment: CDR1 LNHDA and CDR2 SQIVND (reference sequence). This CDR3 spans 13 amino acids. The junction had 0 bases not matched to a gene; V was cut back by 6 bases and J by 2 bases. CDR3 in DNA: TGTGCCAGTAGGGACAGGGGCAATCAGCCCCAGCATTTT. This codes for CASRDRGNQPQHF. Full variable domain (missing parts from reference TRBV19 and TRBJ1-5): DGGITQSPKYLFRKEGQNVTLSCEQNLNHDAMYWYRQDPGQGLRLIYYSQIVNDFQKGDIAEGYSVSREKKESFPLTVTSAQKNPTAFYLCASRDRGNQPQHFGDGTRLSIL.

The rearrangement uses TRBV10-3 and TRBJ2-7; tentative D call: TRBD2 (6 bases). The CDR3 loop spans 13 amino acids. The ends were cut back, 11 bases at V and 0 bases at J, with 14 bases in the middle. Germline V gives CDR1 ENHRY, CDR2 SYGVKD. The CDR3 is CASTPGLSYEQYF. In DNA form, the CDR3 reads TGTGCCTCCACCCCGGGACTCTCCTACGAGCAGTACTTC.

This CDR3 reads CAITGTRTNTEAFF. The CDR3 bases are TGTGCCATCACTGGGACGAGAACGAACACTGAAGCTTTCTTT. The genes are TRBV10-3 and TRBJ1-1; tentative D call: TRBD1 (5 bases). The CDR3 runs to 14 residues. V gave up 7 bases and J gave up 1 base, with 13 bases separating them. Germline V gene lookup returns CDR1 ENHRY and CDR2 SYGVKD.

The genes are TRBV19 and TRBJ2-7; TRBD1 matches 9 bases. The CDR3 length is 14 residues. After removal of 3 bases from V and 3 bases from J, the junction contained 3 bases not matched to a gene. Germline CDR1 reads LNHDA; CDR2 reads SQIVND (reference sequence). CDR3 sequence: CASSIRDRDYEQYF. CDR3 nucleotide sequence: TGTGCCAGTAGTATCCGGGACAGGGACTACGAGCAGTACTTC.

The V and J genes are TRBV6-5 and TRBJ1-1; a possible D gene is TRBD1 (5 bases). The CDR3 runs 15 residues. Trimming took 2 bases from V and 5 from J, leaving 15 bases between them. The germline CDR1 and CDR2 sequences are MNHEY and SVGAGI. The DNA of the CDR3 is TGTGCCAGCAGTTACGGGGGACCGCTAAGAACTGAAGCTTTCTTT. Its protein is CASSYGGPLRTEAFF.

The V call is TRBV5-5, the J call TRBJ2-5; tentatively, D is TRBD1 (5 bases). V lost 6 bases, J lost 4 bases, and 7 bases lay in between. This CDR3 contains 11 residues. Germline CDR1 and CDR2: SGHKS and YYEKEE (reference sequence). CDR3 sequence (DNA): TGTGCCAGCAAGGGGCTAGAGACCCAGTACTTC. Translating it yields CASKGLETQYF.

The V gene is TRBV11-3, the J gene TRBJ2-6; 10 nucleotides match TRBD2. With V trimmed by 5 bases and J by 3 bases, 4 bases remained unmatched. Per germline, CDR1 SGHNT and CDR2 YENEEA. The CDR3 sequence is 16 residues long. In nucleotides, the CDR3 is TGTGCCAGCAGCAAACTAGCGGGAAGTGGGGCCAACGTCCTGACTTTC. Residues: CASSKLAGSGANVLTF.

This rearrangement joins TRBV2 to TRBJ2-7; D might be TRBD2 (6 bases). V lost 6 bases and J lost 0, with 18 bases in between. The CDR3 consists of 16 residues. CDR1 is SNHLY and CDR2 is FYNNEI in the germline V gene. CDR3 nucleotide sequence: TGTGCCAGCAGCAGCGGGCGGCGGGTCAGCTCCTACGAGCAGTACTTC. This sequence encodes CASSSGRRVSSYEQYF.

This chain links TRBV5-1 with TRBJ2-1, with unresolved D. Looked up from germline, CDR1 is SGHRS and CDR2 is YFSETQ. V was pared by 0 bases and J by 6 bases, with 13 bases between. The CDR3 has 15 amino acids. CDR3 nucleotide sequence: TGCGCCAGCAGCTTGGGGTCATCGCGGTCCAATGAGCAGTTCTTC. This codes for CASSLGSSRSNEQFF.

The chain uses TRBV2 and TRBJ2-6, with TRBD1 matching over 11 bases. V gave up 2 bases and J gave up 1 base; unmatched junction bases: 4. Germline CDR1 SNHLY, CDR2 FYNNEI. The CDR3 length is 18 residues. CDR3 sequence: CASSEKGQGESGANVLTF. The CDR3 bases are TGTGCCAGCAGTGAAAAGGGACAGGGGGAGTCTGGGGCCAACGTCCTGACTTTC.

The CDR3 sequence: CASSETSENEKLFF. CDR3 in DNA: TGCGCCAGCAGTGAGACCTCGGAGAATGAAAAACTGTTTTTT. The rearrangement uses TRBV10-2 and TRBJ1-4; D remains ambiguous. This CDR3 contains 14 residues. Germline CDR1 is WSHSY and CDR2 is SAAADI. Trimming took off 2 bases at V and 5 bases at J, with 9 bases between the two ends.

The chain is built from TRBV4-1 and TRBJ2-2; 8 positions agree with TRBD2. The CDR3 consists of 16 residues. The germline V gene encodes CDR1 MGHRA and CDR2 YSYEKL. Losses at the gene ends were 1 base for V and 3 bases for J; bases not matched to a gene: 4. The CDR3 loop reads CASSQGGRRHTGELFF. The CDR3 nucleotides are TGCGCCAGCAGCCAAGGCGGGAGGAGACACACCGGGGAGCTGTTTTTT.

V gene TRBV5-1 combines with J gene TRBJ2-1; 9 nucleotides match TRBD1. CDR1 and CDR2 (germline): SGHRS, YFSETQ. Trimming removed 6 bases from V and 6 bases from J; junction bases left unmatched: 7. The CDR3 consists of 14 residues. The CDR3 loop reads CASTTGGAGNEQFF. Here the CDR3 DNA reads TGCGCCAGCACTACAGGGGGCGCCGGCAATGAGCAGTTCTTC.

The rearrangement uses TRBV29-1 and TRBJ2-7; tentatively, D is TRBD1 (6 bases). CDR1 and CDR2 from the germline V gene are SQVTM and ANQGSEA. The CDR3 runs to 13 residues. Written as DNA, the CDR3 is TGCACCCTATTTCAGGGGTACCCCTACGAGCAGTACTTC. Protein product: CTLFQGYPYEQYF.

The chain has TRBV11-2 and TRBJ2-7, with D perhaps matching TRBD2 (6 bases). V lost 0 bases, J lost 3 bases, and 15 bases lay in between. The CDR3 totals 16 residues. From germline, CDR1 is SGHAT and CDR2 FQNNGV. CDR3 sequence: CASSLEQRALGYEQYF. The CDR3, as DNA: TGTGCCAGCAGCTTAGAACAGCGGGCCTTGGGCTACGAGCAGTACTTC. The whole variable domain, filled in from reference TRBV11-2 and TRBJ2-7, reads EAGVAQSPRYKIIEKRQSVAFWCNPISGHATLYWYQQILGQGPKLLIQFQNNGVVDDSQLPKDRFSAERLKGVDSTLKIQPAKLEDSAVYLCASSLEQRALGYEQYFGPGTRLTVT.

The V and J genes are TRBV5-1 and TRBJ2-7, with 10 bases lining up with TRBD1. Germline V gene lookup returns CDR1 SGHRS and CDR2 YFSETQ. The CDR3 spans 14 residues. The ends lost 4 bases at V and 5 bases at J; junction bases unmatched: 6. The CDR3 region has the DNA TGCGCCAGCAGCCCAGCCGGGACAGGGGACGAGCAGTACTTC. Protein product: CASSPAGTGDEQYF.

This clone was picked up a small number of times. The J gene is TRBJ2-4, the V gene TRBV14; TRBD2 matches 14 bases. The CDR3 spans 19 residues. J gave up 1 base and V 3 bases, and 8 bases lay outside the gene matches. CDR1 is SGHDN, CDR2 FVKESK, per germline. CDR3 loop: CASSQGGLAGVGAKNIQYF. CDR3 bases: TGTGCCAGCAGCCAGGGGGGACTAGCGGGAGTGGGTGCCAAAAACATTCAGTACTTC. Full variable domain (missing parts from reference TRBV14 and TRBJ2-4): EAGVTQFPSHSVIEKGQTVTLRCDPISGHDNLYWYRRVMGKEIKFLLHFVKESKQDESGMPNNRFLAERTGGTYSTLKVQPAELEDSGVYFCASSQGGLAGVGAKNIQYFGAGTRLSVL.

The J gene is TRBJ1-2, the V gene TRBV7-2; D perhaps matches TRBD1 (5 bases). In germline, CDR1 is SGHTA, CDR2 FQGNSA. The length of the CDR3 is 16 residues. Trimming left V 0 bases short and J 3 bases short, with 14 bases between. CDR3 loop: CASSLAGDLRDYGYTF. DNA for the CDR3: TGTGCCAGCAGCTTAGCGGGGGACTTACGCGACTATGGCTACACCTTC.

The J gene is TRBJ1-5, the V gene TRBV27, with D possibly TRBD1 on 6 matching bases. Germline values: CDR1 MNHEY, CDR2 SMNVEV (reference sequence). The CDR3 length is 15 residues. V gave up 6 bases and J gave up 5 bases, with 17 bases separating them. Here the CDR3 DNA reads TGTGCCAGCAGCCCCGTGGGCAGGGGATATCAGCCCCAGCATTTT. Translation gives CASSPVGRGYQPQHF.

The chain recombines TRBV18 with TRBJ2-1; TRBD2 matches at 9 bases. From germline, CDR1 is KGHSH and CDR2 LQKENI. The ends lost 2 bases at V and 6 bases at J; junction bases unmatched: 8. The CDR3 has 16 residues. CDR3 DNA: TGTGCCAGCTCACCATTGGCTAGCGGGATCGGCAATGAGCAGTTCTTC. It translates to CASSPLASGIGNEQFF.

CDR3 sequence: CASISPWKYEQYF. The CDR3 bases are TGTGCCAGCATTAGCCCATGGAAATACGAGCAGTACTTC. The chain has TRBV27 and TRBJ2-7, with D hard to call. V shed 7 bases and J shed 4 bases, with 14 bases lying between them. This CDR3 region has 13 residues. In germline, CDR1 is MNHEY, CDR2 SMNVEV (reference sequence).

Notes on this clone: This same CDR3 is encoded by further DNA sequences in the sample. This chain joins TRBV7-2 and TRBJ2-3; TRBD2 agrees at 13 bases. Germline values: CDR1 SGHTA, CDR2 FQGNSA. The CDR3 covers 16 residues. V dropped 5 bases and J dropped 4; count of bases not matched to a gene: 6. The CDR3 sequence is CASSARLAGGADTQYF. The CDR3 DNA sequence: TGTGCCAGCAGCGCACGACTAGCGGGAGGTGCAGATACGCAGTATTTT.